Included here is one TCR beta chain sequence, with context. What it binds is not known. Germline values: CDR1 SNHLY, CDR2 FYNNEI. This CDR3 comprises 15 residues. The ends lost 7 bases at V and 9 bases at J; junction bases unmatched: 12. The sample belongs to a study of shared clonotypes between healthy human individuals. Study results and limitations: The small donor group covered limited genetic and exposure diversity.

Original handling: As immunoSEQ supplied junction-only sequences (without quality scores), filtering differed. The method was immunoSEQ multiplex PCR; TCRdb's version includes in-frame clones alone and lacks a portion of them. V and J calls and clone size follow that table, whereas D and trimming were derived from the DNA. This table holds more than 450,000 clones, 79% found once. Recent vaccinations or acute infections were absent in the healthy HIV-negative adult donors. Every contributor of samples was a Caucasian grown-up residing in Nashville, Tennessee. This chain connects TRBV2 to TRBJ2-3; 11 bases map to TRBD2. The sequencing sample was made of PBMCs. The TCR sequence derives from a woman between 40 and 50 years old in good health. Some clones in this sample may be carry-over from other donors' samples. DNA of the CDR3: TGTGCCAGCACCCAGCTACTAGCGGGAGATGACACGCAGTATTTT. This codes for CASTQLLAGDDTQYF. The full variable domain, in which reference TRBV2 and TRBJ2-3 provide the parts outside the CDR3, is EPEVTQTPSHQVTQMGQEVILRCVPISNHLYFYWYRQILGQKVEFLVSFYNNEISEKSEIFDDQFSVERPDGSNFTLKIRSTKLEDSAMYFCASTQLLAGDDTQYFGPGTRLTVL.